Presented here are 21 T cell receptor beta chains from one specimen sequenced in a study of T cells in Graves' hyperthyroidism and ophthalmopathy. Amplified regions were TCR beta CDR3 sequences from RNA transcripts. A first-round RT-PCR of the TCR CDR3 used the HTBI primer set. MiXCR was run by TCRdb on the multiplex PCR reads, yielding one entry per CDR3 protein. The data contain roughly 700,000 distinct CDR3 sequences, 14% of them singletons. The sample comprised blood. The receptors stem from a woman in her late teens or twenties with Graves' hyperthyroidism.

Concerning this clonotype: A much larger clone differs from this one at a single base, so this may be a read error. The V gene is TRBV15, the J gene TRBJ2-7, with 7 bases fitting TRBD2. There are 15 residues in the CDR3. CDR1 is LNHNV and CDR2 is YYDKDF in the germline V gene (reference sequence). V gave up 8 bases and J gave up 7 bases; unmatched junction bases: 17. For the CDR3, the DNA is TGTGCCACCTCATTCGCTGCGGGAGTCCGGAATGAGCAGTACTTC. Its translation: CATSFAAGVRNEQYF.

This clonotype came up many times. The V gene is TRBV12-3 or TRBV12-4, the J gene TRBJ1-2; no reliable D call. V dropped 0 bases and J dropped 9 bases, with 11 bases sitting between them. The CDR3 runs to 13 residues. CDR3 region: CASSLAPVASYTF. The CDR3 DNA sequence: TGTGCCAGCAGTTTAGCACCGGTTGCGAGCTACACCTTC.

This clonotype was picked up a small number of times. The V and J genes are TRBV14 and TRBJ2-1; 12 bases are a match to TRBD2. Unmatched junction bases numbered 10, after V lost 4 bases and J lost 6 bases. The germline V gene encodes CDR1 SGHDN and CDR2 FVKESK. This CDR3 is built from 17 residues. The CDR3 here is CASSPLNGLAGSNEQFF. In DNA form, the CDR3 reads TGTGCCAGCAGCCCCTTGAATGGACTAGCGGGGTCCAATGAGCAGTTCTTC.

This rearrangement joins TRBV7-9 to TRBJ2-7; perhaps TRBD1 as D (6 bases). From germline, CDR1 is SEHNR and CDR2 FQNEAQ (reference sequence). V lost 4 bases and J 6 bases, leaving 16 bases between the germline ends. The CDR3 runs 14 residues. Here the CDR3 DNA reads TGTGCCAGCAGCTCCCCGAACAGGGCGGCCGAGCAGTACTTC. It is translated as CASSSPNRAAEQYF.

With regard to this clonotype: The junction departs from germline at one end; a sequencing error may be responsible. CDR3 sequence reads: CASSLEQHQHF. The DNA of the CDR3 is TGTGCCAGCAGTTTAGAGCAGCACCAGCATTTT. The chain employs TRBV28 and TRBJ1-5; D remains unclear. The CDR3 has 11 amino acids. The germline gives CDR1 MDHEN, CDR2 SYDVKM.

The chain carries TRBV15 and TRBJ2-7; D gene ambiguous. The CDR3 extends over 15 amino acids. V lost 1 base and J lost 1, with 11 bases in between. The germline V gene encodes CDR1 LNHNV and CDR2 YYDKDF (reference sequence). The CDR3 coding sequence is TGTGCCACCAGCAGAGGTCGGCTTCGGTCCTACGAGCAGTACTTC. Translation gives CATSRGRLRSYEQYF.

This clonotype has only a few counts. The rearrangement uses TRBV20-1 and TRBJ1-2; 7 nucleotides match TRBD1. J lost 5 bases, V lost 4 bases, and 10 bases had no gene match. This CDR3 has 14 residues. Germline V gene data show CDR1 as DFQATT and CDR2 as SNEGSKA (reference sequence). The CDR3 protein is CSAIDRVRWYGYTF. The DNA of the CDR3 is TGCAGTGCTATAGACAGGGTCCGGTGGTATGGCTACACCTTC.

This clonotype occurred many times. The DNA of the CDR3 is TGTGCCAGCAGTGAGGGCAGGGGGACTGAAGCTTTCTTT. It translates to CASSEGRGTEAFF. V is TRBV2 and J is TRBJ1-1, with 7 bases lining up with TRBD1. The CDR3 consists of 13 residues. The J segment lost 5 bases and the V segment lost 3 bases, leaving 3 bases of the junction unmatched. Germline CDR1 reads SNHLY; CDR2 reads FYNNEI.

The chain is built from TRBV4-1 and TRBJ2-7; D is possibly TRBD1 or TRBD2 (5 bases each). This CDR3 has 16 amino acids. Trimming removed 5 bases at V and 0 bases at J, with 17 bases between. Germline CDR1 reads MGHRA; CDR2 reads YSYEKL. In nucleotides, the CDR3 is TGCGCCAGCAGCGCAGCGGCTGGACACCGCTCCTACGAGCAGTACTTC. Translation: CASSAAAGHRSYEQYF.

Many counts were recorded for this clonotype. The chain combines TRBV20-1 with TRBJ2-3, with 10 nucleotides matching TRBD1. This CDR3 spans 17 amino acids. V dropped 1 base and J dropped 4; count of bases not matched to a gene: 11. Germline CDR1 is DFQATT and CDR2 is SNEGSKA (reference sequence). The CDR3 protein is CSARVWYGTGEPDTQYF. CDR3 nucleotide sequence: TGCAGTGCTAGAGTATGGTATGGGACAGGGGAGCCAGATACGCAGTATTTT.

The chain is built from TRBV19 and TRBJ1-5; no clear D. The V end was cut by 7 bases, the J end by 2 bases, with 9 bases between. The germline V gene encodes CDR1 LNHDA and CDR2 SQIVND (reference sequence). The CDR3 totals 13 residues. The DNA of the CDR3 is TGTGCCAGTACCTCAACGGGCAATCAGCCCCAGCATTTT. Translating it yields CASTSTGNQPQHF.

The chain combines TRBV7-9 with TRBJ1-4; D is ambiguous. CDR3 length: 13 residues. Trimming removed 1 base from V and 8 bases from J, with 8 bases in between. The germline V gene encodes CDR1 SEHNR and CDR2 FQNEAQ (reference sequence). The CDR3 coding sequence is TGTGCCAGCAGCTTAGGGGGTTTAGAAAAACTGTTTTTT. Amino acids: CASSLGGLEKLFF.

This clonotype was seen a handful of times. The chain links TRBV9 to TRBJ2-3; D is unresolved. Germline CDR1 SGDLS, CDR2 YYNGEE. The CDR3 sequence is 15 residues long. Trimming removed 4 bases from V and 6 bases from J, with 18 bases in between. The CDR3 bases are TGTGCCAGCAGCCCCCCAGATGCCCCTTTTGATACGCAGTATTTT. Its protein product is CASSPPDAPFDTQYF.

In this sample, this clonotype turned up a few times. The J gene is TRBJ2-1, the V gene TRBV9; 7 positions match TRBD2. CDR1 SGDLS and CDR2 YYNGEE come from the germline V gene. V dropped 3 bases and J dropped 9; count of bases not matched to a gene: 9. The CDR3 is 14 residues long. This chain's CDR3 is CASSGTTSTTEQFF. CDR3 in DNA: TGTGCCAGCAGCGGAACGACTAGCACGACTGAGCAGTTCTTC.

This clonotype was counted a few times. This rearrangement joins TRBV10-3 to TRBJ2-5, with 7 bases fitting TRBD2. The germline CDR1 and CDR2 sequences are ENHRY and SYGVKD. There are 14 residues in the CDR3. Trimming at V came to 4 bases and at J to 2 bases, leaving 4 bases not matched to a gene. The CDR3 DNA follows: TGTGCCATCAGTGGACTAGCCGGGCAAGAGACCCAGTACTTC. Its protein product is CAISGLAGQETQYF.

This clonotype was seen many times. The chain joins TRBV7-8 to TRBJ2-2; maybe TRBD1 (6 bases). The CDR3 has 17 residues. The V gene's germline CDR1 is SGHVS and CDR2 FQNEAQ. Trimming removed 1 base at V and 2 bases at J, with 14 bases between. CDR3 amino acids: CASSLGWTAGNTGELFF. The CDR3 coding sequence is TGTGCCAGCAGCTTAGGCTGGACAGCCGGAAACACCGGGGAGCTGTTTTTT.

About this clonotype itself: Lacking the conserved final phenylalanine or tryptophan, this CDR3 likely reflects a read error. The chain couples TRBV30 to TRBJ1-3, with TRBD1 as a possible D gene (6 bases). Per the germline V gene, CDR1 is GTSNPN and CDR2 is SVGIG (reference sequence). Trimming stripped 7 bases from V and 2 bases from J, with 15 bases between. The CDR3 sequence is 14 residues long. The CDR3 sequence is CASSARDTGNTIYL. In DNA form, the CDR3 reads TGTGCCTCATCGGCGCGGGACACTGGAAACACCATATATCTT.

The chain joins TRBV6-6 to TRBJ1-2, with 7 bases aligning to TRBD1. Germline V lookup: CDR1 MNHNY, CDR2 SVGAGI (reference sequence). This CDR3 contains 15 residues. J gave up 4 bases and V 0 bases, and 5 bases lay outside the gene matches. The CDR3 loop is CASSYSNRGGYGYTF. The CDR3 DNA is TGTGCCAGCAGTTACTCGAACAGGGGTGGCTATGGCTACACCTTC.

This clonotype was observed many times. The V and J genes are TRBV28 and TRBJ1-5, with a possible D match to TRBD1 (5 bases). Germline V gene data show CDR1 as MDHEN and CDR2 as SYDVKM. Trimming took off 8 bases at V and 7 bases at J, with 12 bases between the two ends. The CDR3 length is 12 residues. The CDR3 DNA reads as TGTGCCAGCGCGGCAGGGTACCAGCCCCAGCATTTT. This sequence encodes CASAAGYQPQHF.

This clonotype was seen repeatedly, ten times or more. The V gene is TRBV11-2, the J gene TRBJ2-5, with 14 nucleotides matching TRBD2. Germline loops: CDR1 SGHAT, CDR2 FQNNGV. Trimming cost V 5 bases and J 6 bases; bases outside gene matches: 17. The CDR3 has 19 residues. The CDR3 spells CASSTPRGTSGSREQTQYF. CDR3 nucleotides: TGTGCCAGCAGCACACCCCGGGGGACTAGCGGGAGTAGGGAGCAGACCCAGTACTTC. The full variable domain, its missing parts supplied by reference TRBV11-2 and TRBJ2-5, is EAGVAQSPRYKIIEKRQSVAFWCNPISGHATLYWYQQILGQGPKLLIQFQNNGVVDDSQLPKDRFSAERLKGVDSTLKIQPAKLEDSAVYLCASSTPRGTSGSREQTQYFGPGTRLLVL.

This clonotype was found a few times. This chain connects TRBV15 to TRBJ1-5, with no clear D. The CDR3 spans 16 residues. Germline loops: CDR1 LNHNV, CDR2 YYDKDF (reference sequence). Trimming stripped 8 bases from V and 0 bases from J, with 17 bases between. This chain's CDR3 is CATAARSFYSNQPQHF. CDR3 in DNA: TGTGCCACCGCCGCACGGTCATTTTATAGCAATCAGCCCCAGCATTTT.